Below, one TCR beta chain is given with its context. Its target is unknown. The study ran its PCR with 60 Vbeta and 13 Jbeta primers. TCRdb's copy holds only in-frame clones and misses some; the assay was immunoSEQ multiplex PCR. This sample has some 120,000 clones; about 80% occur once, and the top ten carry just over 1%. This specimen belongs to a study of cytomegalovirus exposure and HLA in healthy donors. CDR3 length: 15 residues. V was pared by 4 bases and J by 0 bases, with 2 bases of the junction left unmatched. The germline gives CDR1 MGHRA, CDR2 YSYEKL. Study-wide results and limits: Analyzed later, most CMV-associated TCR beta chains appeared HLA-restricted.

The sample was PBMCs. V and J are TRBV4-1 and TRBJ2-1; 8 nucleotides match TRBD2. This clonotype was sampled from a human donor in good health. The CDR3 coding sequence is TGCGCCAGCAGCCTCGGGGGGGGCTCCTACAATGAGCAGTTCTTC. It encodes CASSLGGGSYNEQFF.